The 3 T cell receptor beta chains below come from one sample, sequenced in a study of shared clonotypes between healthy human individuals. The protocol was immunoSEQ multiplex PCR, while the TCRdb copy is restricted to in-frame clones and leaves out a portion. The sample yields 2 million to 2.5 million clones, around 95% seen once. Sequenced material: naive CD4+ T cells sorted from blood. Subset described: CD45RA+ positively selected. The receptors were gathered from a man aged 18 to 30 in good health.

This chain joins TRBV30 and TRBJ1-1; possibly TRBD1 for D (5 bases). The germline V gene encodes CDR1 GTSNPN and CDR2 SVGIG (reference sequence). V shed 3 bases and J shed 11 bases, with 13 bases lying between them. The CDR3 is 11 residues long. The CDR3 protein is CAWSPEGSAFF. The CDR3, as DNA: TGTGCCTGGAGCCCAGAGGGGAGCGCTTTCTTT.

The rearrangement links TRBV9 to TRBJ2-5; tentatively, D is TRBD2 (6 bases). The germline gives CDR1 SGDLS, CDR2 YYNGEE. CDR3 length: 15 residues. Trimming removed 0 bases at V and 4 bases at J, with 13 bases between. The CDR3 DNA reads TGTGCCAGCAGCGTAGGTTTGGGAGGAGGAGAGACCCAGTACTTC. Amino acid sequence: CASSVGLGGGETQYF.

The chain couples TRBV5-3 to TRBJ2-1; 15 positions agree with TRBD2. TRBV5-3 qualifies as an ORF whose function is uncertain. There are 23 residues in the CDR3. V gave up 2 bases and J gave up 2 bases; unmatched junction bases: 20. CDR3 DNA sequence: TGTGCCAGAAGCTTAAGGTTCATCAACCCGAGGACTAGCGGGAGGGGAACCTACAATGAGCAGTTCTTC. As protein: CARSLRFINPRTSGRGTYNEQFF.